These 21 T cell receptor beta chains originate from one sample sequenced in a study of blood T cell repertoires in COVID-19. Sequencing was performed with immunoSEQ multiplex PCR; in TCRdb, only in-frame clones are kept and a portion is missing. The profile shows 310,000 or so clones, around 91% of them singletons. What was sequenced was PBMCs or T cells enriched from blood (not recorded which). The source is a middle-aged woman who had recovered from COVID-19.

The chain employs TRBV19 and TRBJ2-6; TRBD1 might be the D (6 bases). V lost 6 bases and J 0 bases, leaving 12 bases between the germline ends. The germline V gene has CDR1 LNHDA and CDR2 SQIVND (reference sequence). CDR3 length: 16 amino acids. CDR3 sequence (DNA): TGTGCCAGTAGCCAAGGGACATACTCTGGGGCCAACGTCCTGACTTTC. Protein: CASSQGTYSGANVLTF.

V gene TRBV30 combines with J gene TRBJ1-2; D gene ambiguous. Germline lookup yields CDR1 GTSNPN and CDR2 SVGIG (reference sequence). The CDR3 spans 14 residues. V was cut by 1 base and J by 7 bases, with 16 bases left in between. CDR3 nucleotides: TGTGCCTGGAGTGACGCCCTGGGTCGGGGTGGCTACACCTTC. Translation: CAWSDALGRGGYTF.

This sequence joins TRBV19 and TRBJ2-5; 11 nucleotides align to TRBD1. V lost 4 bases to trimming and J lost 5 bases; unmatched junction nucleotides: 3. CDR1 and CDR2 (germline): LNHDA, SQIVND (reference sequence). The CDR3 sequence is 14 residues long. CDR3 in amino acids: CASSRDRGFETQYF. CDR3 DNA: TGTGCCAGTAGTAGGGACAGGGGGTTTGAGACCCAGTACTTC.

The chain carries TRBV5-4 and TRBJ2-1, with 8 bases aligning to TRBD2. J lost 6 bases, V lost 1 base, and 6 bases had no gene match. Germline lookup yields CDR1 SGHNT and CDR2 YYREEE (reference sequence). This CDR3 has 15 residues. The CDR3 loop reads CASSLMGLGANEQFF. CDR3 nucleotide sequence: TGTGCCAGCAGCTTGATGGGACTAGGGGCCAATGAGCAGTTCTTC.

This chain connects TRBV11-2 to TRBJ2-1; D perhaps matches TRBD1 (5 bases). V was pared by 2 bases and J by 4 bases, with 18 bases between. The CDR3 totals 17 residues. CDR1 and CDR2 (germline): SGHAT, FQNNGV. The CDR3 nucleotides read TGTGCCAGCAGCTTATCCCGAAGGACACCACTATACAATGAGCAGTTCTTC. Its translation is CASSLSRRTPLYNEQFF. The whole variable domain, remainder taken from reference TRBV11-2 and TRBJ2-1, is EAGVAQSPRYKIIEKRQSVAFWCNPISGHATLYWYQQILGQGPKLLIQFQNNGVVDDSQLPKDRFSAERLKGVDSTLKIQPAKLEDSAVYLCASSLSRRTPLYNEQFFGPGTRLTVL.

The chain links TRBV10-2 to TRBJ1-2; D is uncertain. CDR1 is WSHSY, CDR2 SAAADI, per germline. Trimming removed 4 bases at V and 7 bases at J, with 16 bases between. This CDR3 contains 14 residues. CDR3 nucleotides: TGCGCCAGCAGTGGGCTGGGAGACGATTCTGGCTACACCTTC. Protein sequence: CASSGLGDDSGYTF.

The CDR3 sequence: CASRAWTGEVTDTQYF. In nucleotides, the CDR3 is TGTGCCAGCCGCGCATGGACAGGGGAGGTCACAGATACGCAGTATTTT. J is TRBJ2-3 and V is TRBV11-3, with 9 positions matching TRBD1. V lost 8 bases to trimming and J lost 2 bases; unmatched junction nucleotides: 11. This CDR3 has 16 residues. The germline CDR1 and CDR2 sequences are SGHNT and YENEEA.

V and J are TRBV19 and TRBJ2-3; 11 bases line up with TRBD2. CDR1 LNHDA and CDR2 SQIVND come from the germline V gene (reference sequence). V shed 5 bases and J 2 bases; nucleotides not matched to a gene: 6. This CDR3 comprises 16 residues. CDR3 amino acids: CASSPRLAGNTDTQYF. In DNA form, the CDR3 reads TGTGCCAGTAGTCCCCGACTAGCGGGGAACACAGATACGCAGTATTTT.

Notes on this clone: The sample has other DNA sequences that encode this CDR3 too. This chain joins TRBV7-8 and TRBJ1-1; D might be TRBD1 (5 bases). Germline V lookup: CDR1 SGHVS, CDR2 FQNEAQ. The CDR3 runs 14 residues. With 1 base removed from V and 2 bases from J, the gap between germline ends came to 8 bases. CDR3 protein: CASSLGGGNTEAFF. CDR3 nucleotides: TGTGCCAGCAGCTTAGGGGGGGGAAACACTGAAGCTTTCTTT.

The chain has TRBV5-1 and TRBJ2-5, with a tentative D call TRBD2 (5 bases). CDR1 SGHRS and CDR2 YFSETQ come from the germline V gene. This CDR3 is 13 amino acids long. Trimming took off 0 bases at V and 3 bases at J, with 6 bases between the two ends. As DNA, the CDR3 is TGCGCCAGCAGCTTGGAAGCGGAAGAGACCCAGTACTTC. Encoded protein: CASSLEAEETQYF.

This sequence joins TRBV6-5 and TRBJ1-4; 10 bases agree with TRBD1. V dropped 5 bases and J dropped 6; count of bases not matched to a gene: 6. The germline V gene has CDR1 MNHEY and CDR2 SVGAGI. The CDR3 is 15 residues long. The chain's CDR3 is CASSMATGGDEKLFF. The DNA for the CDR3 is TGTGCCAGCAGTATGGCGACAGGGGGCGATGAAAAACTGTTTTTT.

V gene TRBV5-1 combines with J gene TRBJ2-1; 7 nucleotides align to TRBD2. The CDR3 consists of 15 residues. Germline V gene sequence: CDR1 SGHRS, CDR2 YFSETQ. J gave up 7 bases and V 5 bases, and 12 bases lay outside the gene matches. Written as DNA, the CDR3 is TGCGCCAGCAGTCCCGGGGGGACGGGGGTGAATGAGCAGTTCTTC. Translated: CASSPGGTGVNEQFF.

This chain joins TRBV7-6 and TRBJ1-3; TRBD1 agrees at 9 bases. Germline CDR1 SGHVS, CDR2 FNYEAQ. V lost 1 base to trimming and J lost 2 bases; unmatched junction nucleotides: 6. This CDR3 spans 17 amino acids. CDR3 sequence reads: CASSLGGTGITGNTIYF. Written as DNA, the CDR3 is TGTGCCAGCAGCTTAGGCGGGACAGGGATAACTGGAAACACCATATATTTT.

The genes are TRBV7-8 and TRBJ1-5; 7 bases agree with TRBD1. Germline V gives CDR1 SGHVS, CDR2 FQNEAQ. This CDR3 spans 16 amino acids. With 4 bases clipped from V and 2 bases from J, the junction kept 8 bases outside the gene matches. The CDR3 DNA is TGTGCCAGCAGCTCCTCCACAGGGGTGGGCAATCAGCCCCAGCATTTT. This codes for CASSSSTGVGNQPQHF. Filled out from reference TRBV7-8 and TRBJ1-5, the complete variable domain reads GAGVSQSPRYKVAKRGQDVALRCDPISGHVSLFWYQQALGQGPEFLTYFQNEAQLDKSGLPSDRFFAERPEGSVSTLKIQRTQQEDSAVYLCASSSSTGVGNQPQHFGDGTRLSIL.

J is TRBJ2-1 and V is TRBV10-3, with 12 bases matching TRBD2. The CDR3 contains 14 residues. Unmatched junction bases numbered 7, after V lost 9 bases and J lost 7 bases. Germline CDR1 and CDR2: ENHRY and SYGVKD. CDR3 amino acids: CAIRASGRANEQFF. CDR3 nucleotide sequence: TGTGCCATAAGGGCTAGCGGGAGGGCGAATGAGCAGTTCTTC.

This chain joins TRBV24-1 and TRBJ2-7; TRBD1 aligns across 10 bases. V lost 4 bases to trimming and J lost 3 bases; unmatched junction nucleotides: 8. The CDR3 length is 16 residues. The germline V gene has CDR1 KGHDR and CDR2 SFDVKD. In nucleotides, the CDR3 is TGTGCCACCAGTGACCAGGGACAGGGGCCAAACTACGAGCAGTACTTC. It is translated as CATSDQGQGPNYEQYF.

The chain couples TRBV29-1 to TRBJ2-1, with TRBD1 matching over 8 bases. The CDR3 sequence is 14 residues long. CDR1 is SQVTM and CDR2 is ANQGSEA in the germline V gene. The trim removed 6 bases at V and 1 base at J, leaving 5 bases unmatched. The CDR3 loop is CSVGRGQSYNEQFF. The CDR3 bases are TGCAGCGTCGGCAGGGGGCAGTCCTACAATGAGCAGTTCTTC.

This clone was detected only once. This chain links TRBV28 with TRBJ2-7, with TRBD1 identical over 12 bases. Germline CDR1 is MDHEN and CDR2 is SYDVKM. V gave up 2 bases and J gave up 6 bases; unmatched junction bases: 5. This CDR3 is built from 15 residues. The chain's CDR3 is CASSLTGTGGIEQYF. In nucleotides, the CDR3 is TGTGCCAGCAGTTTAACCGGGACAGGGGGCATCGAGCAGTACTTC.

The genes are TRBV29-1 and TRBJ2-1, with D maybe TRBD2 (6 bases). Trimming took off 7 bases at V and 6 bases at J, with 10 bases between the two ends. Germline V lookup: CDR1 SQVTM, CDR2 ANQGSEA. There are 11 residues in the CDR3. For the CDR3, the DNA is TGCAGCGCACAGCGGGCCAATGAGCAGTTCTTC. Translation: CSAQRANEQFF.

This clone was detected only a few times. The chain links TRBV11-2 to TRBJ1-2; possibly TRBD1 for D (5 bases). CDR1 SGHAT and CDR2 FQNNGV come from the germline V gene. The germline V and J ends were trimmed by 5 bases and 8 bases, with 15 bases remaining between them. The CDR3 is 13 amino acids. The CDR3 DNA follows: TGTGCCAGCAGCCCAGGGCGATACCTGGGCTACACCTTC. It is translated as CASSPGRYLGYTF.

The genes are TRBV10-3 and TRBJ1-2, with D maybe TRBD1 (6 bases). This CDR3 is 14 amino acids long. The germline gives CDR1 ENHRY, CDR2 SYGVKD. V lost 0 bases to trimming and J lost 8 bases, with 13 bases between them. CDR3 in DNA: TGTGCCATCAGTGAGTCACTACAGGGTAACGGCTACACCTTC. It is translated as CAISESLQGNGYTF.